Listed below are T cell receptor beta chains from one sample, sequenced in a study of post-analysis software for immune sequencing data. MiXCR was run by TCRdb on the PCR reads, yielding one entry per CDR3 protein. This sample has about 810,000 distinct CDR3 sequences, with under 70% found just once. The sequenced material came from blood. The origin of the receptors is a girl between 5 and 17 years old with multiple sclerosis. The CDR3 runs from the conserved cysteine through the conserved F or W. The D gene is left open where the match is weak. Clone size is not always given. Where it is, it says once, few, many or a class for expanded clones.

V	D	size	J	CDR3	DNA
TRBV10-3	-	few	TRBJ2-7	CAISVLAESYEQYF	TGTGCCATCAGTGTATTAGCGGAATCCTACGAGCAGTACTTC
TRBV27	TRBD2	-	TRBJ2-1	CASSRTLAGGPHEQFF	TGTGCCAGCAGCAGAACTCTAGCGGGAGGGCCCCATGAGCAGTTCTTC
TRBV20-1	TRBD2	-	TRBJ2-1	CSAIGLATFYNEQFF	TGCAGTGCTATTGGACTAGCGACGTTCTACAATGAGCAGTTCTTC
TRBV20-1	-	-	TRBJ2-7	CSAVRAGLYEQYF	TGCAGTGCCGTGAGGGCGGGGTTATACGAGCAGTACTTC
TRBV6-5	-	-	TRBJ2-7	CASTVSGSSYEQYF	TGTGCCAGCACCGTAAGTGGCAGTTCCTACGAGCAGTACTTC
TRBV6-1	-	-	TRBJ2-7	CASSEARLGFSGYEQYF	TGTGCCAGCAGTGAAGCGCGGTTGGGGTTTTCGGGGTACGAGCAGTACTTC
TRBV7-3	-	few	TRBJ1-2	CASSLEGGFGYTF	TGTGCCAGCAGCTTAGAGGGAGGGTTTGGCTACACCTTC
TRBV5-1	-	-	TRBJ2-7	CASSLGVDYEQYF	TGCGCCAGCAGCTTGGGCGTGGACTACGAGCAGTACTTC
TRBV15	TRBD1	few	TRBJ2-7	CATSTGQVFYEQYF	TGTGCCACCAGCACCGGACAGGTTTTCTACGAGCAGTACTTC
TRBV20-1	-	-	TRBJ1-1	CSASGQQNTEAFF	TGCAGTGCGAGTGGACAGCAGAACACTGAAGCTTTCTTT
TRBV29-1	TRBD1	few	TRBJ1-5	CSVADGTGHGQPQHF	TGCAGCGTTGCCGATGGGACAGGGCACGGTCAGCCCCAGCATTTT
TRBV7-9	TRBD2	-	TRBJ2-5	CASSVSGALQETQYF	TGTGCCAGCAGCGTCAGCGGGGCCCTTCAAGAGACCCAGTACTTC
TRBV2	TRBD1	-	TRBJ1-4	CASIEDRAEKLFF	TGTGCCAGCATCGAAGACAGGGCCGAAAAACTGTTTTTT
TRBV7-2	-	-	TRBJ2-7	CASSLDSVGSYEQYF	TGTGCCAGCAGCTTAGATAGCGTAGGGAGTTACGAGCAGTACTTC
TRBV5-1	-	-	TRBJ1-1	CASSPGVTQVNTEAFF	TGCGCCAGCAGCCCTGGGGTCACACAGGTGAACACTGAAGCTTTCTTT
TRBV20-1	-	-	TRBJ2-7	CSASGSSRYEQYF	TGCAGTGCTAGTGGCAGCTCCCGCTACGAGCAGTACTTC
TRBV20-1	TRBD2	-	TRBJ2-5	CSAFRGGQETQYF	TGCAGTGCTTTCCGGGGGGGCCAAGAGACCCAGTACTTC
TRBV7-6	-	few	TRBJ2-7	CASSLALSRQGTYEQYF	TGTGCCAGCAGCTTAGCGCTCTCTAGGCAGGGGACCTACGAGCAGTACTTC
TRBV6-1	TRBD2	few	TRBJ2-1	CASSEGLRLAGPVGPYNEQFF	TGTGCCAGCAGTGAAGGTTTACGTTTAGCGGGCCCGGTGGGTCCCTACAATGAGCAGTTCTTC
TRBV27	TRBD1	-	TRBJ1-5	CASSPPGQGSRGNQPQHF	TGTGCCAGCAGTCCTCCGGGACAGGGCTCCCGGGGCAATCAGCCCCAGCATTTT
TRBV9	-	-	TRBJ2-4	CASSVEGASRNIQYF	TGTGCCAGCAGCGTAGAAGGGGCGTCCAGGAACATTCAGTACTTC
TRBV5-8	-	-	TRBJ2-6	CASSLTWIPGANVLTF	TGTGCCAGCAGCCTGACCTGGATTCCAGGGGCCAACGTCCTGACTTTC
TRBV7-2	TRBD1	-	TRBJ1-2	CASSSASPDRDHYGYTF	TGTGCCAGCAGCTCAGCAAGCCCGGACAGGGATCACTATGGCTACACCTTC
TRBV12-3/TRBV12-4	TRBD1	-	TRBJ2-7	CASSFISRGRGLASTYEQYF	TGTGCCAGCAGTTTCATTTCACGCGGCAGGGGGCTAGCGAGTACCTACGAGCAGTACTTC
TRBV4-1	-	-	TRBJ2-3	CASSQDSKRPWTDTQYF	TGCGCCAGCAGCCAAGATAGTAAACGACCCTGGACAGATACGCAGTATTTT
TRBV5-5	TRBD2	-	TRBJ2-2	CASSSARTSGGARNTGELFF	TGTGCCAGCAGCTCCGCCCGGACTAGCGGGGGGGCCCGGAACACCGGGGAGCTGTTTTTT
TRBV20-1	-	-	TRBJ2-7	CSARDDKAYYEQYF	TGCAGTGCTAGAGATGACAAAGCCTACTACGAGCAGTACTTC
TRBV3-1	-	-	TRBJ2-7	CASSQVPRAGFHEQYF	TGTGCCAGCAGCCAAGTCCCCAGGGCAGGGTTCCACGAGCAGTACTTC
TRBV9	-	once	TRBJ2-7	CASSSGTTNFYEQYF	TGTGCCAGCAGTTCCGGGACAACTAATTTCTACGAGCAGTACTTC
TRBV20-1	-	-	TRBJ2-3	CSARGRESDTQYF	TGCAGTGCTAGAGGCAGGGAATCAGATACGCAGTATTTT
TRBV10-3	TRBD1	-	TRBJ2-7	CAISVGTGLVHEQYF	TGTGCCATCAGTGTCGGGACAGGGTTAGTCCACGAGCAGTACTTC
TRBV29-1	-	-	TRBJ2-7	CSVVADIYEQYF	TGCAGCGTTGTAGCGGACATCTACGAGCAGTACTTC
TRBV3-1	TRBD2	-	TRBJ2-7	CASSQLAGDSYEQYF	TGTGCCAGCAGCCAACTAGCGGGGGACTCCTACGAGCAGTACTTC
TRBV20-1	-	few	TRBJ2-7	CSASGYEQYF	TGCAGTGCTAGCGGGTACGAGCAGTACTTC
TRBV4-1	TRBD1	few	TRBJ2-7	CASSPRRGQGTGSSYEQYF	TGCGCCAGCAGCCCCCGTCGGGGACAGGGGACGGGTAGCTCCTACGAGCAGTACTTC
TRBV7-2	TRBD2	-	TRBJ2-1	CASSLYGLAVYNEQFF	TGTGCCAGCAGCTTGTACGGACTAGCGGTTTACAATGAGCAGTTCTTC
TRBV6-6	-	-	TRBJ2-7	CASSDVHEQYF	TGTGCCAGCAGTGACGTACACGAGCAGTACTTC
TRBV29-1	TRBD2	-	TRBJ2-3	CSVGTSGRPDTQYF	TGCAGCGTTGGGACTAGCGGGAGGCCAGATACGCAGTATTTT
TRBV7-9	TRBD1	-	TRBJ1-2	CASRPRDRGHYGYTF	TGTGCCAGCAGACCACGGGACAGGGGACATTATGGCTACACCTTC
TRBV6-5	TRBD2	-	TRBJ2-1	CASSPAGGSYNEQFF	TGTGCCAGCAGTCCGGCGGGGGGCTCCTACAATGAGCAGTTCTTC
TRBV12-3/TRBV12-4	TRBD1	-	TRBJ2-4	CASSSSGTGDREQYF	TGTGCCAGCAGTTCCTCCGGGACAGGGGATAGGGAGCAGTACTTC
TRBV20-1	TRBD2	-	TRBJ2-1	CSARERASGSPEQFF	TGCAGTGCTAGAGAGCGGGCTAGCGGGAGTCCTGAGCAGTTCTTC
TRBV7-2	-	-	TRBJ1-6	CASSLIPEPLHF	TGTGCCAGCAGCTTGATTCCGGAACCCCTCCACTTT
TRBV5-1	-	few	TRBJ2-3	CASRLFESTDTQYF	TGCGCCAGCAGGCTATTTGAGAGCACAGATACGCAGTATTTT
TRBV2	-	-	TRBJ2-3	CARQTGHLTDTQYF	TGTGCCAGGCAAACGGGACACCTCACAGATACGCAGTATTTT
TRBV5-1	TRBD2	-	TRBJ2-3	CASSPFRPGGPEDTQYF	TGCGCCAGCAGCCCCTTCCGGCCGGGAGGGCCTGAAGATACGCAGTATTTT
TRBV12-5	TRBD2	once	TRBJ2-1	CASGNGRAGEQFF	TGTGCTAGTGGCAATGGGAGGGCAGGTGAGCAGTTCTTC
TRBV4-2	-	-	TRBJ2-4	CASSQEGATGLAKNIQYF	TGTGCCAGCAGCCAAGAAGGGGCGACGGGGTTAGCCAAAAACATTCAGTACTTC
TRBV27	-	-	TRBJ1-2	CASSFRGRASYNYGYTF	TGTGCCAGCAGTTTTAGGGGCAGGGCCTCCTATAACTATGGCTACACCTTC
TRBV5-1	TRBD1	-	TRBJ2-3	CASSPLRQGPDTQYF	TGCGCCAGCAGCCCGCTCCGACAGGGCCCAGATACGCAGTATTTT
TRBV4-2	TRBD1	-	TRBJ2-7	CARSQEGQTEYEQYF	TGTGCCCGCAGCCAAGAGGGACAGACAGAATACGAGCAGTACTTC
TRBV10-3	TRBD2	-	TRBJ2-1	CAIGLRGDNEQFF	TGTGCCATCGGGCTCCGGGGGGACAATGAGCAGTTCTTC
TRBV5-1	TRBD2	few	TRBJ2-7	CASRLLAGVTYEQYF	TGCGCAAGCAGGCTCCTAGCGGGGGTAACCTACGAGCAGTACTTC